This T cell receptor beta chain comes out of a study of shared clonotypes between healthy human individuals. The method was immunoSEQ multiplex PCR; TCRdb's version includes in-frame clones alone and lacks a portion of them. Among 2 million to 2.5 million clones, just over 90% were seen once, and the ten largest hold 0.35% to 0.45%. Per germline, CDR1 SGHRS and CDR2 YFSETQ. V lost 0 bases and J lost 6, with 10 bases in between. The CDR3 sequence is 13 residues long. Material: naive CD4+ T cells from PBMCs. Subset defined: CD45RA+ positively selected. The chain is built from TRBV5-1 and TRBJ2-7; possibly TRBD2 for D (6 bases). The source of this sequence is a young man in good health. Some clones in this sample may be carry-over from other donors' samples. CDR3 residues: CASSLGLEREQYF. Written as DNA, the CDR3 is TGCGCCAGCAGCTTGGGACTAGAGCGCGAGCAGTACTTC.